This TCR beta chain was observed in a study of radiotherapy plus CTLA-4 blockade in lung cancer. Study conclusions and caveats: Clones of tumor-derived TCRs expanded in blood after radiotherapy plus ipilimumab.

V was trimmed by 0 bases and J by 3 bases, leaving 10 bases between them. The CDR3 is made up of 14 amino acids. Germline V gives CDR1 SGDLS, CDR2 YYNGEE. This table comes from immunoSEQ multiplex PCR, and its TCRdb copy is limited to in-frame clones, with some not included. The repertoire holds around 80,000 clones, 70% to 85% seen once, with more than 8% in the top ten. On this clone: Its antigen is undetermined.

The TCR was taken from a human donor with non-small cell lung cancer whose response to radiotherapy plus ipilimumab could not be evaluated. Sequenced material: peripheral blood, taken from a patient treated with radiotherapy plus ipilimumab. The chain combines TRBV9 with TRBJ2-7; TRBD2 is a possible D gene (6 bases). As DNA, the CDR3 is TGTGCCAGCAGCGTAGGACTAGTGGGCTACGAGCAGTACTTC. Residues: CASSVGLVGYEQYF.